This TCR beta chain was recovered during a study of CD8 T cells in Susac syndrome. The study's findings and limits: The relatively small number of individuals in the TCR sequencing and HLA analysis was acknowledged by the study.

Note on this clonotype: Its target is not known.

Germline CDR1 reads MNHEY; CDR2 reads SVGAGI. Losses at the gene ends were 0 bases for V and 5 bases for J; bases not matched to a gene: 8. This CDR3 is 16 amino acids long. RNA totalling about 0.45 to 1 ug underwent reverse transcription with random hexamers. MiXCR, applied by TCRdb to the immunoSEQ multiplex PCR reads, yields one record per CDR3 protein. This table has some 260,000 distinct CDR3 sequences, 70% to 90% appearing once. The sequenced target, TCR beta, came from blood CD8+ and CD4+ T cells. Bulk CD8+ and CD4+ cells came from magnetic negative isolation; CD8+ TEMRA by FACS. The sequenced sample consisted of CD8+ T cells from PBMCs. The clonotype was recovered from a human donor with multiple sclerosis. The gene calls are TRBV6-5 and TRBJ2-7, with 9 bases lining up with TRBD1. The CDR3 DNA is TGTGCCAGCAGTTACTCAGGGGGGACAGGGCTTGACGAGCAGTACTTC. This encodes CASSYSGGTGLDEQYF.